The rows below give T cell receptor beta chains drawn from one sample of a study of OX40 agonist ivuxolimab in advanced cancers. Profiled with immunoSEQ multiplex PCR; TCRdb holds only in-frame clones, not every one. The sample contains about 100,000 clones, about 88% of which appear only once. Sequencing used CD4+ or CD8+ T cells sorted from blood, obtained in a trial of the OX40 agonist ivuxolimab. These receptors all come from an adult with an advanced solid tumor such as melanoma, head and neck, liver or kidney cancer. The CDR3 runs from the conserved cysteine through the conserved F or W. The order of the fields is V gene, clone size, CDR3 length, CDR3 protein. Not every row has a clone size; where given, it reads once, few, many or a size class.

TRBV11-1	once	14	CASSRDRRYNEQFF
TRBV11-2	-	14	CASSLVEGGFEQFF
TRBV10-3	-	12	CAISEGADTQYF
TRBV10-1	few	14	CASSEPGQAYEQYF
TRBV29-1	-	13	CSSGERGHYGYTF
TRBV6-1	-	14	CASSWDNQNTEAFF
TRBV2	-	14	CASSVTRGGNTIYF
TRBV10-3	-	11	CALRLDYGYTF
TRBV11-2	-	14	CASSSRGSYNEQFF
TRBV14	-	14	CASSQLGVHTEAFF
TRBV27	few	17	CASSFSTGRAYNSPLHF
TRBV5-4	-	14	CASSSPSVLDGYTF
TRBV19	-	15	CASSMTQGAVEEAFF
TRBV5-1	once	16	CASSLAGTSGRYEQYF
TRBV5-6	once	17	CASSFRTSGIQTYEQYF
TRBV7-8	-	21	CASSLRSVAGRGIESTDTQYF
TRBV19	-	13	CASLSPSGEKLFF
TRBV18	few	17	CASSPRGTGMFNEKLFF
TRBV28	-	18	CASSLWLAGRASTDTQYF
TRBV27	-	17	CASRSRWASSYNSPLHF
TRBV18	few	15	CASSMGGSAKNIQYF
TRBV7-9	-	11	CASSLEFEQFF
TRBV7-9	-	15	CASSRYGLAGDTQYF
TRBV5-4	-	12	CASGVGGETQYF
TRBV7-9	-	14	CASSPDSRNTEAFF
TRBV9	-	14	CASSVGDTAYEQYF
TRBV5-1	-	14	CASSGGTGVDEQYF
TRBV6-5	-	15	CASSSPTSGGSEQYF
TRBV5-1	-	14	CASSLDRAAGELFF